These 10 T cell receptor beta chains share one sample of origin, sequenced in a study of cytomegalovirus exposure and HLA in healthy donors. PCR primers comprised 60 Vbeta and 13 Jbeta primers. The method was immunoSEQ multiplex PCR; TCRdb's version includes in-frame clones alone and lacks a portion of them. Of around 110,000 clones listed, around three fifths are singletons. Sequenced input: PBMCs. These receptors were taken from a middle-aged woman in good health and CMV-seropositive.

The chain's CDR3 is CAIRNTGFDEKLFF. As DNA, the CDR3 is TGTGCCATCAGAAATACAGGGTTCGATGAAAAACTGTTTTTT. The V gene is TRBV10-3, the J gene TRBJ1-4; TRBD1 is a possible D gene (6 bases). The CDR3 contains 14 residues. The germline gives CDR1 ENHRY, CDR2 SYGVKD. The ends were cut back, 6 bases at V and 6 bases at J, with 14 bases in the middle.

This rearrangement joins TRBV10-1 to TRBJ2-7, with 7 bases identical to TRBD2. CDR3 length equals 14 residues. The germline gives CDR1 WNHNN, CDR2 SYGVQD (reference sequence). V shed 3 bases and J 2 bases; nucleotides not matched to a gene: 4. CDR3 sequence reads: CASSDGGSTYEQYF. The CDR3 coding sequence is TGCGCCAGCAGTGATGGCGGGAGTACCTACGAGCAGTACTTC.

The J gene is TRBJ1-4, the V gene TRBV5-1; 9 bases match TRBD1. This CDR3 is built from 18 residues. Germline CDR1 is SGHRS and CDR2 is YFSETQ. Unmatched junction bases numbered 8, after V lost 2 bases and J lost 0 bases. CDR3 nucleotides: TGCGCCAGCAGCTTCGACCCGGGACAGGGATCAACTAATGAAAAACTGTTTTTT. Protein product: CASSFDPGQGSTNEKLFF.

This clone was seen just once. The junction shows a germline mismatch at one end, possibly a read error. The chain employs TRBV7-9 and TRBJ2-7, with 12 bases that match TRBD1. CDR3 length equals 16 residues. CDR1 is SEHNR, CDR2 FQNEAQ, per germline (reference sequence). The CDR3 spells CSSGSVGQGATYEQYF. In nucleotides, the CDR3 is TGTTCCAGCGGATCCGTGGGACAGGGGGCAACCTACGAGCAGTACTTC.

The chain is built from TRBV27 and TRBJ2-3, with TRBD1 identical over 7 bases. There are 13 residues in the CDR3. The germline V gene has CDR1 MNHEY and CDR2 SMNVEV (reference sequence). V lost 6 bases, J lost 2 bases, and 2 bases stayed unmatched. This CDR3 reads CASRTGHTDTQYF. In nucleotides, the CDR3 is TGTGCCAGCAGGACAGGGCACACAGATACGCAGTATTTT.

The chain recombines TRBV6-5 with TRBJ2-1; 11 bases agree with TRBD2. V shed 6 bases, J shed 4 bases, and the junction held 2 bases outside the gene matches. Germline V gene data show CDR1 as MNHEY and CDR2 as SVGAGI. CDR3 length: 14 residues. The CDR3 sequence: CASSRLAGYNEQFF. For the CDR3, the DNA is TGTGCCAGCAGCAGACTAGCGGGATACAATGAGCAGTTCTTC.

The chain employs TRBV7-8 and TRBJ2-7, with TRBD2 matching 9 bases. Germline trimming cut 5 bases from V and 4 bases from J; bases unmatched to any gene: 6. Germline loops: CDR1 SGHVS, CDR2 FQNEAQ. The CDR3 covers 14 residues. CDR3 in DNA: TGTGCCAGCAGCCTCCCGGGACTAGCTTACGAGCAGTACTTC. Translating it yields CASSLPGLAYEQYF. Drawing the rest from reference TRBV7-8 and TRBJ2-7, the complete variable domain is GAGVSQSPRYKVAKRGQDVALRCDPISGHVSLFWYQQALGQGPEFLTYFQNEAQLDKSGLPSDRFFAERPEGSVSTLKIQRTQQEDSAVYLCASSLPGLAYEQYFGPGTRLTVT.

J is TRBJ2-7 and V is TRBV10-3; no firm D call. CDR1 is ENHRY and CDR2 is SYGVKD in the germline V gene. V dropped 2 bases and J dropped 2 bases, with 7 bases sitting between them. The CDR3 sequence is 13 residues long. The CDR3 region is CAISEEIAYEQYF. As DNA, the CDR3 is TGTGCCATCAGTGAGGAGATAGCCTACGAGCAGTACTTC.

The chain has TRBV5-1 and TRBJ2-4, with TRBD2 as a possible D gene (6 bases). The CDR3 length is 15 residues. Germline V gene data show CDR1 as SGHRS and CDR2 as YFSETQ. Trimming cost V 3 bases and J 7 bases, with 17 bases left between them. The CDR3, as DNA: TGCGCCAGCAGCTGGGACTGGACCTCGGGGAACATTCAGTACTTC. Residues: CASSWDWTSGNIQYF.

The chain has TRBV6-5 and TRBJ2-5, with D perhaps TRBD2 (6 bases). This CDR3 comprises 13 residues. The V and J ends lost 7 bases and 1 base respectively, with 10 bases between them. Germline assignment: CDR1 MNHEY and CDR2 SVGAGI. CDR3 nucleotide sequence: TGTGCCAGCACGGCGGGACGCCAAGAGACCCAGTACTTC. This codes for CASTAGRQETQYF.